The source of this T cell receptor beta chain is a study of cytomegalovirus exposure and HLA in healthy donors. The PCR used 60 Vbeta and 13 Jbeta primers. Repertoires were generated with immunoSEQ multiplex PCR, while TCRdb's copy carries only in-frame clones and drops some. The repertoire includes about 260,000 clones, 84% of them detected once, and 1.5% to 2.5% sits in the top ten. From germline, CDR1 is MDHEN and CDR2 SYDVKM. There are 12 residues in the CDR3. The ends were cut back, 10 bases at V and 1 base at J, with 8 bases in the middle. The rearrangement joins TRBV28 to TRBJ2-4, with D perhaps matching TRBD1 (6 bases). The sequence came from a woman aged 40 to 50 in good health and CMV-seropositive. The sequencing input was PBMCs. The CDR3 is CATGVAKNIQYF. The CDR3 nucleotides are TGTGCCACAGGGGTTGCCAAAAACATTCAGTACTTC.